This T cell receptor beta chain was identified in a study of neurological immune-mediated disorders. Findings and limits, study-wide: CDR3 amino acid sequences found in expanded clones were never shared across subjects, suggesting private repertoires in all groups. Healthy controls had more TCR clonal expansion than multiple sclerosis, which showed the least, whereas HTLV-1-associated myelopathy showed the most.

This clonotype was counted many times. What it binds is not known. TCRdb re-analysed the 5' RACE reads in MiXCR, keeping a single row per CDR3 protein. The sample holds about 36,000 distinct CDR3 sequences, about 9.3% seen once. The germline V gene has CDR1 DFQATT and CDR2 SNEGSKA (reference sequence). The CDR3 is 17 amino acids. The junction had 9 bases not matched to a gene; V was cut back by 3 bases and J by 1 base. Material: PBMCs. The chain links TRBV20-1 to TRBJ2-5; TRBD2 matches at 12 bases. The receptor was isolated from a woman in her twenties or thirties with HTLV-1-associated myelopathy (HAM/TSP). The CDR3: CSARRTSGVSSQETQYF. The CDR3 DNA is TGCAGTGCTAGGCGGACTAGCGGGGTGTCAAGCCAAGAGACCCAGTACTTC.